This passage covers 6 T cell receptor beta chains from one sample sequenced in a study of regulatory T cells in long-lasting Graves disease. Indicated time point: newly diagnosed GD, antithyroid drugs for less than 3 months. PBMC RNA was the source of the TCR library. Arm-PCR with iRepertoire HTBI primers amplified the CDR3 regions for these TCR beta libraries. MiXCR, run by TCRdb on the multiplex PCR reads, gives a single entry per CDR3 protein. The sample carries 400,000 to 500,000 distinct CDR3 sequences, about 15% recorded once. The same specimen was also included in a second study, on T cells in Graves' hyperthyroidism and ophthalmopathy.

The sequences come from peripheral blood mononuclear cells (PBMCs), collected at new diagnosis, from a patient treated with antithyroid drugs. Receptors originate from a woman aged 40 to 50 with Graves disease.

Of note for this clonotype: This likely came from a read error, as a far larger clone is one base away. Here the CDR3 reads CAGSRGPGTQEQYF. In DNA, the CDR3 is TGTGCCGGCAGCAGGGGACCTGGGACGCAAGAGCAGTACTTC. The chain links TRBV12-3 or TRBV12-4 to TRBJ2-1; D perhaps matches TRBD1 (6 bases). The DNA end is a closer match to TRBJ2-7, so the J assignment may be wrong. The CDR3 is made up of 14 amino acids.

This clonotype was recorded at least ten times. The chain is built from TRBV20-1 and TRBJ1-2; the D gene is possibly TRBD1 (6 bases). In germline, CDR1 is DFQATT, CDR2 SNEGSKA (reference sequence). This CDR3 spans 15 amino acids. V was shortened by 5 bases and J by 5 bases, with 21 bases between the two germline ends. CDR3 amino acids: CSAVAPQGPGYGYTF. The DNA of the CDR3 is TGCAGTGCTGTAGCCCCGCAGGGGCCAGGGTATGGCTACACCTTC.

This clonotype has at least ten counts. The chain carries TRBV28 and TRBJ2-1; 9 bases agree with TRBD2. The germline CDR1 and CDR2 sequences are MDHEN and SYDVKM. This CDR3 is built from 19 residues. V dropped 2 bases and J dropped 5; count of bases not matched to a gene: 16. CDR3 in amino acids: CASSLILGAWTSEHNEQFF. The CDR3 DNA reads as TGTGCCAGCAGTTTAATCTTAGGGGCCTGGACTAGCGAGCACAATGAGCAGTTCTTC.

On this clonotype itself: A much larger clonotype is one base distant, so this may be a read error. The chain is built from TRBV18 and TRBJ2-1, with 7 bases lining up with TRBD2. This CDR3 spans 17 amino acids. CDR1 and CDR2 (germline): KGHSH, LQKENI. DNA of the CDR3: TGTGCCAGCTTACCACCTTTACTAACGGGAGGTGGTAATGAGCAGTTCTTC. It yields the protein CASLPPLLTGGGNEQFF.

This clonotype has ten or more counts. The J gene is TRBJ2-2, the V gene TRBV2; 8 nucleotides agree with TRBD1. Germline loops: CDR1 SNHLY, CDR2 FYNNEI. V lost 4 bases and J lost 4; bases outside the gene matches: 2. The CDR3 consists of 14 residues. Here the CDR3 reads CASSGTGPTGELFF. CDR3 coding DNA: TGTGCCAGCAGTGGGACAGGGCCCACCGGGGAGCTGTTTTTT.

This clonotype was seen at least ten times. This chain connects TRBV28 to TRBJ1-2; D unresolved. Trimming cost V 5 bases and J 10 bases, with 17 bases left between them. The CDR3 is 13 amino acids. CDR1 and CDR2 from the germline V gene are MDHEN and SYDVKM. The CDR3 protein is CASSRYGTFHYTF. The CDR3 DNA sequence: TGTGCCAGCAGTCGATACGGAACTTTTCACTACACCTTC.